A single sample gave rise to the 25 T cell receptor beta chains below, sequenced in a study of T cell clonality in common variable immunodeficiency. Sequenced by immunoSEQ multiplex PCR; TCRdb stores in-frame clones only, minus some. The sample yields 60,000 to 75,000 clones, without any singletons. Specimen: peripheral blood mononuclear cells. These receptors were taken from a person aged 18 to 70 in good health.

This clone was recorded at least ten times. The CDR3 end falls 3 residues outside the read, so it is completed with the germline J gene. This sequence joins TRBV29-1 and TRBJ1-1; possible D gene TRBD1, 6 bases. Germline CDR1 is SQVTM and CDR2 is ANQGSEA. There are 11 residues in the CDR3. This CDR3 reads CSGTQGLAAFF. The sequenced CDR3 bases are TGCAGCGGAACACAGGGTTTGGCG.

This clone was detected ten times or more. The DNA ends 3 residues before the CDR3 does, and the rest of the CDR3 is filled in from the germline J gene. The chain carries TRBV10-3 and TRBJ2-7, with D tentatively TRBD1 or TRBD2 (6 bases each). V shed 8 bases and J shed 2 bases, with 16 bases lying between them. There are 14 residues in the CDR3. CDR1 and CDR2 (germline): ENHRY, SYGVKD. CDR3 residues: CAIGGRGGPYEQYF. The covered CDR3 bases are TGTGCCATCGGGGGCCGGGGAGGACCCTACGAG.

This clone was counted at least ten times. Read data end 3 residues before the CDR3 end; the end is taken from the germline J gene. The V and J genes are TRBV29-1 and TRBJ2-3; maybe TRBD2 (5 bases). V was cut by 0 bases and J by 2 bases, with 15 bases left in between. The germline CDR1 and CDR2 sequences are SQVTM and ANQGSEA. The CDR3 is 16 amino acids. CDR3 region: CSVEDHLARVTDTQYF. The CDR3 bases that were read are TGCAGCGTTGAAGATCATCTAGCCCGGGTCACAGATACG.

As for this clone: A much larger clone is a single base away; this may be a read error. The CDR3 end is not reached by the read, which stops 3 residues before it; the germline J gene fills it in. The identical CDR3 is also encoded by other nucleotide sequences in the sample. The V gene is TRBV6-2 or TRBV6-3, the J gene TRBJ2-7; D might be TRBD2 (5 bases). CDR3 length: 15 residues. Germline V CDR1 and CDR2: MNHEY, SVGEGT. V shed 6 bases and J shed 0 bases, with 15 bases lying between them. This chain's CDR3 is CASSPDFARSYEQYF. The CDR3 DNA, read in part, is TGTGCCAGCAGCCCGGACTTCGCCCGCTCCTACGAG.

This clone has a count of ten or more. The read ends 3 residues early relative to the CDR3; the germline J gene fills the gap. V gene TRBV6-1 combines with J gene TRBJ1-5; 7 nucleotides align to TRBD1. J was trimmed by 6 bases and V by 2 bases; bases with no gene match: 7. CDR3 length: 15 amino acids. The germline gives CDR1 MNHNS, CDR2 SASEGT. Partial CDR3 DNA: TGTGCCAGCAGTGAAAGGGTGACAGGGCGTCAGCCC. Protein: CASSERVTGRQP. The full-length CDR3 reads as CASSERVTGRQPQHF.

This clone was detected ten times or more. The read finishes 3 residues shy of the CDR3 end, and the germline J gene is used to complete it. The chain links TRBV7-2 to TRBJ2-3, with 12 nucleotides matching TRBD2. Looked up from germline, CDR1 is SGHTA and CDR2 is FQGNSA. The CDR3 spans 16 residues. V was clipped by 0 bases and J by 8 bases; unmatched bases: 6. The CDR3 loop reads CASSLAPTSGRGTQYF. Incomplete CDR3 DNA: TGTGCCAGCAGCTTAGCGCCGACTAGCGGGAGAGGTACG.

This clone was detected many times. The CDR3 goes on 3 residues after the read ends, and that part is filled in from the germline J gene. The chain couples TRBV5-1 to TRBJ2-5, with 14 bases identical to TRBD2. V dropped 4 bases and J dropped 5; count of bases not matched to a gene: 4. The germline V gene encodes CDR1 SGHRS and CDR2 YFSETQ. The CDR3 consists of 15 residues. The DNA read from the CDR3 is TGCGCCAGCAGCAGGGGACTAGCGGGAGCCGAGACC. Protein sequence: CASSRGLAGAET. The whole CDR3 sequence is CASSRGLAGAETQYF.

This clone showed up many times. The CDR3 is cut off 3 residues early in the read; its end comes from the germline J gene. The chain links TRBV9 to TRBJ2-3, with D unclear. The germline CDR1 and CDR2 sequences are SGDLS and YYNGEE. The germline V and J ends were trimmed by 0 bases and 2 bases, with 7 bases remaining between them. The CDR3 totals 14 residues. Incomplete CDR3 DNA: TGTGCCAGCAGCGTAGGCCTAACCACAGATACG. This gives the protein CASSVGLTTDT. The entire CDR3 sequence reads CASSVGLTTDTQYF.

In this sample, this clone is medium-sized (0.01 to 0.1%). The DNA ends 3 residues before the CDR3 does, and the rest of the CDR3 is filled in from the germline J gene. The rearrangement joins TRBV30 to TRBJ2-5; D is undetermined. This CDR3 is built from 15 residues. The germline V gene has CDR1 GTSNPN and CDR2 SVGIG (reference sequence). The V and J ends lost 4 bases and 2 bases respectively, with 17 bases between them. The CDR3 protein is CAWTPFLADQETQYF. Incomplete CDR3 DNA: TGTGCCTGGACTCCTTTTCTTGCGGATCAAGAGACC.

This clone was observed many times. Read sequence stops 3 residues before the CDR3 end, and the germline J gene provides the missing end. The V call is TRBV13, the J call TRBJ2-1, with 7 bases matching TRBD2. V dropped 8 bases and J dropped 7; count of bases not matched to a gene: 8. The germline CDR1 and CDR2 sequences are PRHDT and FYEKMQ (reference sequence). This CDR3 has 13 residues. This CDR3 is CASELGGRNEQFF. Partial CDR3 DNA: TGTGCCAGCGAGCTGGGGGGGAGGAATGAG.

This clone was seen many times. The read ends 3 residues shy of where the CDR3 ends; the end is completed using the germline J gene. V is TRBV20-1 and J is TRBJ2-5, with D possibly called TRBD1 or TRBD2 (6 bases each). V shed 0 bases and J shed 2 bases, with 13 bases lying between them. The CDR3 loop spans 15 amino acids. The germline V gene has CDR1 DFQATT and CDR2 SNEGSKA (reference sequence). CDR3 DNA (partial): TGCAGTGCTAGAGATTATCGCGGGACACAAGAGACC. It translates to CSARDYRGTQET. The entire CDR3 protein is CSARDYRGTQETQYF.

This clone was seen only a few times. Incomplete CDR3 DNA: TGCGCCAGCAGCTTGGCACAGGGTGCTGAG. The encoded protein is CASSLAQGAE. The whole CDR3 protein reads CASSLAQGAEQFF. This sequence joins TRBV5-1 and TRBJ2-1; tentatively, D is TRBD1 (6 bases). The read is 3 residues too short to cover the CDR3 end, so that end is filled in from the germline J gene. V lost 0 bases, J lost 9 bases, and 10 bases lay in between. This CDR3 has 13 residues. CDR1 SGHRS and CDR2 YFSETQ come from the germline V gene.

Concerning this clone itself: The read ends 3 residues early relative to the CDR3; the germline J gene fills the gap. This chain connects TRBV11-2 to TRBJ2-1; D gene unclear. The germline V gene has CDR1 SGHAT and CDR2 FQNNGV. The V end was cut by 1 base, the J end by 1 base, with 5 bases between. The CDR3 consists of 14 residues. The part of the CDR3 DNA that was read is TGTGCCAGCAGCTTAGTTCTTTCCTACAATGAG. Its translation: CASSLVLSYNE. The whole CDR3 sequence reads CASSLVLSYNEQFF.

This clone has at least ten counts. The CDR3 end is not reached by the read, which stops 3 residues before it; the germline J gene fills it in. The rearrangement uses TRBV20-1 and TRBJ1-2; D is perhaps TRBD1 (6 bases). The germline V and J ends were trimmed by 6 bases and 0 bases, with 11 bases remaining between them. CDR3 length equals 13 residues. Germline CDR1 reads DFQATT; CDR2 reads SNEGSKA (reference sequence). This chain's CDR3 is CSARTDTNYGYTF. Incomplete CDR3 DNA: TGCAGTGCCAGGACAGACACTAACTATGGC.

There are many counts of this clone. Incomplete CDR3 DNA: TGTGCCAGCAGTGATAACGCGAAGACC. It yields the protein CASSDNAKT. The whole CDR3 sequence is CASSDNAKTQYF. This rearrangement joins TRBV2 to TRBJ2-5; no reliable D call. Coverage ceases 3 residues before the CDR3 finishes, and the germline J gene fills in the end. Germline V CDR1 and CDR2: SNHLY, FYNNEI. V was cut by 3 bases and J by 6 bases, with 8 bases left in between. The CDR3 contains 12 residues. Using reference TRBV2 and TRBJ2-5 for the parts outside the CDR3, the full variable domain is EPEVTQTPSHQVTQMGQEVILRCVPISNHLYFYWYRQILGQKVEFLVSFYNNEISEKSEIFDDQFSVERPDGSNFTLKIRSTKLEDSAMYFCASSDNAKTQYFGPGTRLLVL.

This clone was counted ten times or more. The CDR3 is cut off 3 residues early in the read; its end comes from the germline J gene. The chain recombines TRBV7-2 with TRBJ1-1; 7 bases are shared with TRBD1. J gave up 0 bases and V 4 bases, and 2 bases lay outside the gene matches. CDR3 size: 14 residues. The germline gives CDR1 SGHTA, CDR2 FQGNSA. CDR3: CASSSGQMNTEAFF. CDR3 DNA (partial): TGTGCCAGCAGCTCGGGACAGATGAACACTGAA.

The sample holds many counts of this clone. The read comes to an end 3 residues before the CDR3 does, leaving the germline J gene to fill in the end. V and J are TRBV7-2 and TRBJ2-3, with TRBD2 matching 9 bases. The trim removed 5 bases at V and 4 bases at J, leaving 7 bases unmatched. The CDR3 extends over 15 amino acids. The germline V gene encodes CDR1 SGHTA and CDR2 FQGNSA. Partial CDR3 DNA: TGTGCCAGCAGCCCGAGGACTAGCGCATCAGATACG. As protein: CASSPRTSASDT. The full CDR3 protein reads CASSPRTSASDTQYF.

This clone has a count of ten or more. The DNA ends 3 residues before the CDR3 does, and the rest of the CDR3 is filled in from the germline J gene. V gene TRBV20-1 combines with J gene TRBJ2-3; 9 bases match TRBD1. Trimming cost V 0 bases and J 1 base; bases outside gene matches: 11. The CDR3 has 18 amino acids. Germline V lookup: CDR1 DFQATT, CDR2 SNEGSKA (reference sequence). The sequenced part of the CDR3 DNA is TGCAGTGCTAGAGACCTTACAGGGGGCGGACCGCGCACAGATACG. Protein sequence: CSARDLTGGGPRTDT. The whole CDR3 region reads CSARDLTGGGPRTDTQYF.

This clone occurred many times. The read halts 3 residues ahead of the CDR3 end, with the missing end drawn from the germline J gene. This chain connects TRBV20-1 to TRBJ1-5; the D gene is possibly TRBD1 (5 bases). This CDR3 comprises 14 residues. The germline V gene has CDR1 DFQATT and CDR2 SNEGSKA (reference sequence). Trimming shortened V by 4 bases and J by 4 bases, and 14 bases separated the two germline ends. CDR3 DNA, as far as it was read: TGCAGTGCTAAATCAGACAGTGTGAATCAGCCC. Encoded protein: CSAKSDSVNQP. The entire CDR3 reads CSAKSDSVNQPQHF.

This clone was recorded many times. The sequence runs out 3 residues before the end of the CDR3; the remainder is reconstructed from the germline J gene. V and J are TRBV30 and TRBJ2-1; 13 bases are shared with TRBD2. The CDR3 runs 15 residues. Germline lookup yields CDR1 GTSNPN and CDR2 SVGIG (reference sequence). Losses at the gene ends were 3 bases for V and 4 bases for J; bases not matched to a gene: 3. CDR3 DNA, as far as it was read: TGTGCCTGGAGGAAACTAGCGGGAGGGTACAATGAG. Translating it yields CAWRKLAGGYNE. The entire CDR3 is CAWRKLAGGYNEQFF.

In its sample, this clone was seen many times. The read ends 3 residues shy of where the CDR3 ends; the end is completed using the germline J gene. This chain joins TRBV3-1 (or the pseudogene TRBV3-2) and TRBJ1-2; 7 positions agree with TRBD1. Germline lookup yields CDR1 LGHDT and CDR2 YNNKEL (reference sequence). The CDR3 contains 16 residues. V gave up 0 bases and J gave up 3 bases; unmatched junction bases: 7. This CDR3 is CASSQEQDRADYGYTF. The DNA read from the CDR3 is TGTGCCAGCAGCCAAGAACAAGACAGGGCGGACTATGGC.

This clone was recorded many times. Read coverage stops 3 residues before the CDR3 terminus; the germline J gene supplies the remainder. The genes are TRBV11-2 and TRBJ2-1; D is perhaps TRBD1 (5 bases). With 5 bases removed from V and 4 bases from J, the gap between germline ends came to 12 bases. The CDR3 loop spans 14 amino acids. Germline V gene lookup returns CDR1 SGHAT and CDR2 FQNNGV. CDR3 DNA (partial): TGTGCCAGCAGCGCAGGGCTGGGTTACAATGAG. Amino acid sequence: CASSAGLGYNE. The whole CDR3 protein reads CASSAGLGYNEQFF.

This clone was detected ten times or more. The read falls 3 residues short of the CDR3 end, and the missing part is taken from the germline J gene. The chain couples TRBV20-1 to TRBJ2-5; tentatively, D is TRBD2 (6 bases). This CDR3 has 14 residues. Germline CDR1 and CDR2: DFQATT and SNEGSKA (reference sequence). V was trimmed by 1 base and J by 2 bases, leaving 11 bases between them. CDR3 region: CSARVGSGQETQYF. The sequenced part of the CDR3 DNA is TGCAGTGCTAGAGTCGGTAGCGGACAAGAGACC.

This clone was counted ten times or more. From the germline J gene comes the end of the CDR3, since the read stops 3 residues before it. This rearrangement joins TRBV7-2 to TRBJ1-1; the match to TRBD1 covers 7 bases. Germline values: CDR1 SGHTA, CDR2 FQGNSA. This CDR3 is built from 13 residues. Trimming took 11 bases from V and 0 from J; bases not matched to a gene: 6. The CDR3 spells CAPFRGLNTEAFF. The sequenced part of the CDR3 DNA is TGTGCCCCCTTTAGGGGGCTGAACACTGAA.

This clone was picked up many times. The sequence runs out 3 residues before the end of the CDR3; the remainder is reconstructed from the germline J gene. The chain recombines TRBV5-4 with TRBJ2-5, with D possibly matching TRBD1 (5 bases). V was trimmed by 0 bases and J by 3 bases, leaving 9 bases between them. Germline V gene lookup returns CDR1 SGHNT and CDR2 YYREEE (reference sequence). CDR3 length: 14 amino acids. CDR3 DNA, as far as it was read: TGTGCCAGCAGCTTGGGGGGCACAAAAGAGACC. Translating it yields CASSLGGTKET. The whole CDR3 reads CASSLGGTKETQYF.